The 9 T cell receptor beta chains below were found in one sample sequenced in a study of response to subunit inactivated influenza vaccine. TCRdb itself ran the RT-PCR reads through MiXCR, one entry per CDR3 protein. Here the sample spans 800,000 or so distinct CDR3 sequences, about 20% being singletons. The sample here was PBMCs from blood, taken 5 to 6 days after vaccination. The receptors here all came from a man in his forties or fifties who received an inactivated influenza vaccine.

Points on this clonotype: This sequence may be a read error, since a much larger clone differs from it by one base. The chain couples TRBV5-1 to TRBJ2-5, with 9 positions matching TRBD2. Germline-derived CDR1 and CDR2 are SGHRS and YFSETQ. The CDR3 consists of 16 residues. V dropped 0 bases and J dropped 3; count of bases not matched to a gene: 6. CDR3 in DNA: TGCGCCAGCAGCTTGGGTCAAGCGGGAGGAGAAGAGACCCAGTACTTC. Its translation is CASSLGQAGGEETQYF.

V is TRBV6-1 and J is TRBJ2-6; D ambiguous. CDR3 length: 16 residues. CDR1 is MNHNS and CDR2 is SASEGT in the germline V gene. V was clipped by 4 bases and J by 0 bases, with 10 bases between them. CDR3 sequence: CASSVDASSGANVLTF. The DNA for the CDR3 is TGTGCCAGCAGTGTGGACGCCAGCTCTGGGGCCAACGTCCTGACTTTC.

This clonotype occurred a few times. The germline gene is not matched at one end of the junction; a read error may be the cause. The J gene is TRBJ2-1, the V gene TRBV7-7, with D uncertain. The CDR3 has 15 residues. Per the germline V gene, CDR1 is SSHAT and CDR2 is FNYEAQ (reference sequence). CDR3 protein: CASSTDLSSYNEQFF. CDR3 coding DNA: TGTGCTAGCAGTACGGACCTGAGCTCCTACAATGAGCAGTTCTTC.

The table lists this clonotype with a few counts. The rearrangement uses TRBV9 and TRBJ2-7; maybe TRBD2 (6 bases). The CDR3 consists of 15 residues. V was shortened by 4 bases and J by 3 bases, with 17 bases between the two germline ends. Germline CDR1 SGDLS, CDR2 YYNGEE. The CDR3, as DNA: TGTGCCAGCAGCCCTTCCTCGGGACTCCTCTACGAGCAGTACTTC. Its protein is CASSPSSGLLYEQYF.

This clonotype was seen at least ten times. V and J are TRBV20-1 and TRBJ2-3, with D unresolved. The CDR3 runs to 13 residues. The germline gives CDR1 DFQATT, CDR2 SNEGSKA (reference sequence). Trimming took off 3 bases at V and 2 bases at J, with 9 bases between the two ends. CDR3 bases: TGCAGTGCTAGCCGATCATACACAGATACGCAGTATTTT. Encoded protein: CSASRSYTDTQYF.

The CDR3 bases are TGTGCCAGCAGTCTCCATCGGACAGGGCGGACTGAAGCTTTCTTT. Translated: CASSLHRTGRTEAFF. The rearrangement joins TRBV12-3 or TRBV12-4 to TRBJ1-1; TRBD1 matches at 8 bases. The V gene end was trimmed by 5 bases and the J gene end by 5 bases; junction bases not matched to a gene: 10. The CDR3 runs to 15 residues.

This clonotype was detected only a few times. The genes are TRBV6-2 or TRBV6-3 and TRBJ2-7; 8 bases agree with TRBD1. CDR1 is MNHEY and CDR2 is SVGEGT in the germline V gene. The CDR3 has 16 amino acids. V lost 6 bases and J lost 0; bases outside the gene matches: 10. The CDR3 DNA reads as TGTGCCAGCAGCCGGAGACAGGGGCCTATCTCCTACGAGCAGTACTTC. Its protein product is CASSRRQGPISYEQYF.

This clonotype was detected a few times. This chain joins TRBV20-1 and TRBJ1-1; D ambiguous. With 3 bases removed from V and 2 bases from J, the gap between germline ends came to 10 bases. This CDR3 contains 13 residues. From germline, CDR1 is DFQATT and CDR2 SNEGSKA (reference sequence). CDR3 loop: CSASGPANTEAFF. The CDR3 bases are TGCAGTGCTAGTGGCCCAGCCAACACTGAAGCTTTCTTT.

The sample holds a few counts of this clonotype. This sequence joins TRBV6-1 and TRBJ2-5, with 11 bases aligning to TRBD2. After removal of 6 bases from V and 1 base from J, the junction contained 1 base not matched to a gene. CDR1 MNHNS and CDR2 SASEGT come from the germline V gene. The CDR3 loop spans 14 amino acids. The CDR3 protein is CASRGTSGQETQYF. In nucleotides, the CDR3 is TGTGCCAGCAGAGGGACTAGCGGCCAAGAGACCCAGTACTTC.